Included here is one TCR beta chain sequence, with context. This sample is part of a study of blood T cell repertoires in COVID-19. Generated by immunoSEQ multiplex PCR, the TCRdb table keeps only in-frame clones and is missing some. This repertoire shows 110,000 to 150,000 clones, 65% to 80% found once; its top ten account for less than 2.5%. The V gene's germline CDR1 is SGHDT and CDR2 YYEEEE. V gave up 4 bases and J gave up 1 base, with 6 bases separating them. This CDR3 is built from 12 residues. This chain links TRBV5-6 with TRBJ2-7, with D hard to call. The clonotype comes from a woman aged 60 to 75 with acute or convalescent COVID-19. Sequencing input: peripheral blood. This CDR3 reads CASSSTSYEQYF. In DNA form, the CDR3 reads TGTGCCAGCAGCAGTACTTCCTACGAGCAGTACTTC.